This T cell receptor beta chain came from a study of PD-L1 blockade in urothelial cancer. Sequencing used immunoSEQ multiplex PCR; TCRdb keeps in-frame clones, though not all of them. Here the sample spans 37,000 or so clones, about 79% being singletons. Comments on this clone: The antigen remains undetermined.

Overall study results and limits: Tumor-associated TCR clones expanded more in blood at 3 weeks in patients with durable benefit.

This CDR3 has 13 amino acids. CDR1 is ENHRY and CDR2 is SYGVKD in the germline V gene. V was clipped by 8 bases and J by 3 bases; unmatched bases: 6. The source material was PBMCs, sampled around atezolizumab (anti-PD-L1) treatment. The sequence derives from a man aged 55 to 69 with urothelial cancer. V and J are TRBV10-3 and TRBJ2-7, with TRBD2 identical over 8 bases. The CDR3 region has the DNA TGTGCCATCGGGAGTGGGACTAGCTACGAGCAGTACTTC. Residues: CAIGSGTSYEQYF.